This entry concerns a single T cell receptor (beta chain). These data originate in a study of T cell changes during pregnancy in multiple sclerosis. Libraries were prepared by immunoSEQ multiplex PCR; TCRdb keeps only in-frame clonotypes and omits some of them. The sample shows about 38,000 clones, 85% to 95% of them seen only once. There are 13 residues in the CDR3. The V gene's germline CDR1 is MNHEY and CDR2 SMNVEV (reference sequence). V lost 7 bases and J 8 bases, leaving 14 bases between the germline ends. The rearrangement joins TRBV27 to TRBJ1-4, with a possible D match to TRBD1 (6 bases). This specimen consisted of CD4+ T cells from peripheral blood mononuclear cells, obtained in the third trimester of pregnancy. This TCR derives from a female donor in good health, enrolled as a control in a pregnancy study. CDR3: CASMYRDNEKLFF. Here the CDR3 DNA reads TGTGCCAGCATGTACAGGGATAACGAAAAACTGTTTTTT.